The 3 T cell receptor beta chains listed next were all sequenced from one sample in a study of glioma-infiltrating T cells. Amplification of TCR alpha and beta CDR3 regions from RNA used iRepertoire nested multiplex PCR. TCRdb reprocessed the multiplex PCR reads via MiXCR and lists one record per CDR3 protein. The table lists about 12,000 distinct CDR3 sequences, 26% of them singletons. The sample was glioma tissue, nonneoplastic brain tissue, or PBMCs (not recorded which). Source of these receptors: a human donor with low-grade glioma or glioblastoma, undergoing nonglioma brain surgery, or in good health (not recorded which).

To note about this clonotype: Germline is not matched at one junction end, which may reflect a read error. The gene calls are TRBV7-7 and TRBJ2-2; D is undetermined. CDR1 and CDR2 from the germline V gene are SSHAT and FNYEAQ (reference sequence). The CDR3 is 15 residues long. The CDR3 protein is CASSSDVGNTGELFF. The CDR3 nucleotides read TGTGCTAGCAGCTCAGACGTGGGGAACACCGGGGAGCTGTTTTTT.

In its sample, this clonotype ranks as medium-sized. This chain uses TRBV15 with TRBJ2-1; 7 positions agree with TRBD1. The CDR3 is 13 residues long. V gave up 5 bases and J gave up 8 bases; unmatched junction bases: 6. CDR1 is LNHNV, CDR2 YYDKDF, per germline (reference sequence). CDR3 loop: CATSWDSFYEQFF. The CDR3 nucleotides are TGTGCCACCAGCTGGGACAGTTTTTATGAGCAGTTCTTC.

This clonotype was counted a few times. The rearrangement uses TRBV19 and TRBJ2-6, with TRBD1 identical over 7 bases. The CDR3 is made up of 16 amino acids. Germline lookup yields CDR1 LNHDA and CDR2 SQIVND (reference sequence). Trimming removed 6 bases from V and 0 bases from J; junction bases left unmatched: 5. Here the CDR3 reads CASSRDSLSGANVLTF. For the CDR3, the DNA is TGTGCCAGTAGCCGGGACAGTCTCTCTGGGGCCAACGTCCTGACTTTC.